The 26 T cell receptor beta chains below all came from one sample that was sequenced in a study of T cell responses to AZD1222 COVID-19 vaccine (dated by TCRdb to about 2021). The library was prepared using the immunoSEQ multiplex PCR assay. The table comes from immuneACCESS by way of TCRdb, which keeps in-frame sequences with V and J called. Part of the clones is missing from these tables; in studies checked, under half for an unresolved V gene and the rest for unknown reasons. For this sample the table gives around 70,000 clones, of which 88% were detected only once. The biggest ten clones account for around 4.9% of the sample. The label giving this sample's time point can be read as: about 28 days (+/-7) after the second vaccine dose. This specimen's treatment or condition label, per the study, means: meningococcal conjugate vaccine given as trial control. Sequenced here: peripheral blood, sampled 28 days after the second dose of the MenACWY control vaccine. The receptors here all came from an adult who received the MenACWY meningococcal vaccine as a control.

V gene TRBV19 combines with J gene TRBJ1-5; 7 bases agree with TRBD1. The CDR3 has 15 amino acids. CDR1 and CDR2 (germline): LNHDA, SQIVND (reference sequence). The ends lost 5 bases at V and 10 bases at J; junction bases unmatched: 14. CDR3 sequence (DNA): TGTGCCAGTAGTGGCTCTCACAGGGGCGCGAATCCCCAGCATTTT. This sequence encodes CASSGSHRGANPQHF.

CDR3 nucleotide sequence: TGTGCCAGCAGTTACATCAGTCGGGGGGACTATGGCTACACCTTC. Amino acid sequence: CASSYISRGDYGYTF. The chain recombines TRBV6-5 with TRBJ1-2; perhaps TRBD1 as D (5 bases). Trimming stripped 2 bases from V and 3 bases from J, with 13 bases between. The CDR3 covers 15 residues. Germline V lookup: CDR1 MNHEY, CDR2 SVGAGI.

The V call is TRBV25-1, the J call TRBJ2-5; maybe TRBD2 (6 bases). V was pared by 4 bases and J by 5 bases, with 17 bases between. This CDR3 spans 15 amino acids. Germline lookup yields CDR1 MGHDK and CDR2 SYGVNS. The chain's CDR3 is CASSAAGGAVETQYF. As DNA, the CDR3 is TGTGCCAGCAGTGCCGCTGGAGGGGCAGTGGAGACCCAGTACTTC. Filled out from reference TRBV25-1 and TRBJ2-5, the complete variable domain reads EADIYQTPRYLVIGTGKKITLECSQTMGHDKMYWYQQDPGMELHLIHYSYGVNSTEKGDLSSESTVSRIRTEHFPLTLESARPSHTSQYLCASSAAGGAVETQYFGPGTRLLVL.

The rearrangement uses TRBV28 and TRBJ1-5, with unresolved D. This CDR3 comprises 11 residues. Germline CDR1 reads MDHEN; CDR2 reads SYDVKM. V gave up 1 base and J gave up 9 bases, with 4 bases separating them. In DNA, the CDR3 is TGTGCCAGCAGTTTATCCCCGCCCCAGCATTTT. Its translation: CASSLSPPQHF.

This chain uses TRBV7-2 with TRBJ2-1, with 9 bases matching TRBD2. J gave up 6 bases and V 5 bases, and 17 bases lay outside the gene matches. There are 18 residues in the CDR3. Germline V CDR1 and CDR2: SGHTA, FQGNSA. The CDR3 DNA sequence: TGTGCCAGCAGCCCATCCAGACTAGCGGCCCTACGGGGCAATGAGCAGTTCTTC. This encodes CASSPSRLAALRGNEQFF.

The CDR3 region has the DNA TGTGCCAGCAGCCAAGGGTCGGCACCCCTCCACTTT. This codes for CASSQGSAPLHF. The genes are TRBV14 and TRBJ1-6, with D hard to call. V was pared by 1 base and J by 11 bases, with 6 bases between. The CDR3 totals 12 residues. Germline values: CDR1 SGHDN, CDR2 FVKESK.

This sequence joins TRBV7-9 and TRBJ2-3; D not resolved. Deletions cut 6 bases from V and 1 base from J, with 11 bases between. Germline loops: CDR1 SEHNR, CDR2 FQNEAQ (reference sequence). The CDR3 covers 14 residues. The CDR3 bases are TGTGCCAGCAGTTTACCACCTGGCACAGATACGCAGTATTTT. This translates into CASSLPPGTDTQYF.

This clone came up once. The chain combines TRBV12-3 or TRBV12-4 with TRBJ2-3; tentatively, D is TRBD1 or TRBD2 (5 bases each). The CDR3 contains 11 residues. V was trimmed by 8 bases and J by 13 bases, leaving 16 bases between them. In DNA, the CDR3 is TGTGCCAGCCGGGGTAGGGAAGGGGAGTATTTT. Translation gives CASRGREGEYF.

The chain links TRBV27 to TRBJ1-6, with D hard to call. Per the germline V gene, CDR1 is MNHEY and CDR2 is SMNVEV (reference sequence). The CDR3 runs 14 residues. With 7 bases removed from V and 5 bases from J, the gap between germline ends came to 12 bases. CDR3 residues: CASTRSPDNSPLHF. The CDR3 coding sequence is TGTGCCAGCACTCGCAGTCCAGATAATTCACCCCTCCACTTT.

This chain links TRBV24-1 with TRBJ1-1; TRBD1 is a possible D gene (6 bases). Trimming left V 7 bases short and J 5 bases short, with 13 bases between. This CDR3 contains 13 residues. Germline loops: CDR1 KGHDR, CDR2 SFDVKD. In nucleotides, the CDR3 is TGTGCCACCAGCCCACAGGGAAAGACTGAAGCTTTCTTT. Residues: CATSPQGKTEAFF.

The chain recombines TRBV2 with TRBJ1-5; D call uncertain. V lost 4 bases to trimming and J lost 2 bases, with 12 bases between them. The CDR3 is made up of 15 amino acids. Germline V lookup: CDR1 SNHLY, CDR2 FYNNEI. CDR3 loop: CASSGQGNGNQPQHF. The CDR3, as DNA: TGTGCCAGCAGTGGGCAAGGGAACGGCAATCAGCCCCAGCATTTT.

This sequence joins TRBV28 and TRBJ2-7; D call uncertain. The CDR3 has 12 residues. CDR1 and CDR2 from the germline V gene are MDHEN and SYDVKM. The germline V and J ends were trimmed by 3 bases and 3 bases, with 6 bases remaining between them. The chain's CDR3 is CASSLSGYEQYF. The CDR3 nucleotides read TGTGCCAGCAGTTTGTCCGGCTACGAGCAGTACTTC.

This clone was counted once. The V gene is TRBV6-7, the J gene TRBJ2-2, with TRBD1 as a possible D gene (6 bases). TRBV6-7 is labeled an ORF, and its function is uncertain. Trimming shortened V by 0 bases and J by 6 bases, and 11 bases separated the two germline ends. The CDR3 is made up of 15 amino acids. CDR3 residues: CASSYSNRVPGELFF. The CDR3 DNA is TGTGCCAGCAGTTACTCGAACAGGGTTCCCGGGGAGCTGTTTTTT.

J is TRBJ1-4 and V is TRBV5-1; tentatively, D is TRBD1 (5 bases). The CDR3 loop spans 15 amino acids. Trimming stripped 4 bases from V and 8 bases from J, with 18 bases between. CDR1 and CDR2 (germline): SGHRS, YFSETQ. In nucleotides, the CDR3 is TGCGCCAGCAGCCCTCTGGGACGGCTAGGGGAAAAACTGTTTTTT. It yields the protein CASSPLGRLGEKLFF. The full variable domain, in which reference TRBV5-1 and TRBJ1-4 provide the parts outside the CDR3, is KAGVTQTPRYLIKTRGQQVTLSCSPISGHRSVSWYQQTPGQGLQFLFEYFSETQRNKGNFPGRFSGRQFSNSRSEMNVSTLELGDSALYLCASSPLGRLGEKLFFGSGTQLSVL.

The V gene is TRBV28, the J gene TRBJ2-1; TRBD2 matches 9 bases. Trimming removed 2 bases from V and 2 bases from J; junction bases left unmatched: 1. The length of the CDR3 is 15 residues. Germline assignment: CDR1 MDHEN and CDR2 SYDVKM. The CDR3 sequence is CASSLAGGPYNEQFF. CDR3 DNA: TGTGCCAGCAGTTTAGCGGGGGGGCCCTACAATGAGCAGTTCTTC.

The rearrangement uses TRBV7-6 and TRBJ2-1; 7 bases line up with TRBD1. Germline CDR1 and CDR2: SGHVS and FNYEAQ. The CDR3 runs 16 residues. Germline trimming cut 4 bases from V and 5 bases from J; bases unmatched to any gene: 11. In nucleotides, the CDR3 is TGTGCCAGCAGCTCGTTCCCAGGGGGAATAAACAATGAGCAGTTCTTC. Its protein product is CASSSFPGGINNEQFF. The entire variable domain, with the rest obtained from reference TRBV7-6 and TRBJ2-1, is as follows: GAGVSQSPRYKVTKRGQDVALRCDPISGHVSLYWYRQALGQGPEFLTYFNYEAQQDKSGLPNDRFSAERPEGSISTLTIQRTEQRDSAMYRCASSSFPGGINNEQFFGPGTRLTVL.

This clone has a single count. The chain joins TRBV28 to TRBJ1-1; D remains unclear. This CDR3 is built from 12 residues. Trimming shortened V by 4 bases and J by 4 bases, and 7 bases separated the two germline ends. CDR1 is MDHEN and CDR2 is SYDVKM in the germline V gene. CDR3 sequence reads: CASSSVATEAFF. CDR3 sequence (DNA): TGTGCCAGCAGTTCGGTGGCCACTGAAGCTTTCTTT. Together with reference TRBV28 and TRBJ1-1, the CDR3 gives the full variable domain: DVKVTQSSRYLVKRTGEKVFLECVQDMDHENMFWYRQDPGLGLRLIYFSYDVKMKEKGDIPEGYSVSREKKERFSLILESASTNQTSMYLCASSSVATEAFFGQGTRLTVV.

The CDR3 protein is CAWTDSGNHQPQHF. CDR3 sequence (DNA): TGTGCCTGGACCGACTCAGGGAACCACCAGCCCCAGCATTTT. The chain uses TRBV30 and TRBJ1-5; D is possibly TRBD1 (5 bases). Germline CDR1 GTSNPN, CDR2 SVGIG (reference sequence). This CDR3 contains 14 residues. The germline V and J ends were trimmed by 4 bases and 7 bases, with 17 bases remaining between them.

This clone was recorded only once. This chain links TRBV7-9 with TRBJ1-1, with no clear D. The CDR3 extends over 15 amino acids. Germline V gene data show CDR1 as SEHNR and CDR2 as FQNEAQ (reference sequence). V dropped 5 bases and J dropped 4 bases, with 17 bases sitting between them. The CDR3 here is CASSPGLGDRTEAFF. In nucleotides, the CDR3 is TGTGCCAGCAGCCCGGGGTTGGGTGATCGCACTGAAGCTTTCTTT.

The chain is built from TRBV24-1 and TRBJ2-1, with 10 bases that match TRBD1. The germline V gene has CDR1 KGHDR and CDR2 SFDVKD. V lost 4 bases and J lost 2; bases outside the gene matches: 4. The length of the CDR3 is 16 residues. CDR3 residues: CATSDPDRGAYNEQFF. The CDR3 DNA is TGTGCCACCAGTGACCCGGACAGGGGGGCCTACAATGAGCAGTTCTTC.

The chain employs TRBV19 and TRBJ2-5; either TRBD1 or TRBD2 may supply D (5 bases each). Trimming took 5 bases from V and 2 from J, leaving 15 bases between them. Germline V lookup: CDR1 LNHDA, CDR2 SQIVND (reference sequence). This CDR3 is 15 amino acids long. This chain's CDR3 is CASSPRGAVQETQYF. The CDR3 DNA reads TGTGCCAGTAGTCCCCGAGGGGCGGTGCAAGAGACCCAGTACTTC.

This clone has only one observation. V is TRBV12-3 or TRBV12-4 and J is TRBJ1-2; D is perhaps TRBD1 (6 bases). The CDR3 consists of 12 residues. V was trimmed by 11 bases and J by 4 bases, leaving 14 bases between them. The CDR3 DNA reads as TGTGCCGAAGGGGGACCCAGCTATGGCTACACCTTC. This codes for CAEGGPSYGYTF.

V gene TRBV30 combines with J gene TRBJ1-4, with a tentative D call TRBD1 (5 bases). Germline V gene lookup returns CDR1 GTSNPN and CDR2 SVGIG (reference sequence). The ends were cut back, 3 bases at V and 0 bases at J, with 14 bases in the middle. The CDR3 length is 16 residues. The CDR3 nucleotides read TGTGCCTGGAGCGTGGGGGGGGGAGCAACTAATGAAAAACTGTTTTTT. Protein sequence: CAWSVGGGATNEKLFF. Full variable domain (missing parts from reference TRBV30 and TRBJ1-4): SQTIHQWPATLVQPVGSPLSLECTVEGTSNPNLYWYRQAAGRGLQLLFYSVGIGQISSEVPQNLSASRPQDRQFILSSKKLLLSDSGFYLCAWSVGGGATNEKLFFGSGTQLSVL.

The CDR3 is CASSLSVYGSNYGYTF. The CDR3 nucleotides read TGTGCCAGCAGCTTGTCGGTTTATGGGTCTAACTATGGCTACACCTTC. The chain is built from TRBV7-9 and TRBJ1-2; D gene uncertain. V was trimmed by 3 bases and J by 0 bases, leaving 14 bases between them. There are 16 residues in the CDR3. Germline V gene sequence: CDR1 SEHNR, CDR2 FQNEAQ (reference sequence).

The chain uses TRBV28 and TRBJ2-7, with D uncertain. The CDR3 has 13 residues. CDR1 is MDHEN, CDR2 SYDVKM, per germline. V lost 4 bases to trimming and J lost 1 base, with 8 bases between them. CDR3 sequence reads: CASSYGPSYEQYF. The CDR3 DNA sequence: TGTGCCAGCAGTTACGGACCTTCCTACGAGCAGTACTTC.

J is TRBJ1-6 and V is TRBV19, with 7 bases identical to TRBD1. This CDR3 is 16 amino acids long. CDR1 LNHDA and CDR2 SQIVND come from the germline V gene (reference sequence). V was clipped by 9 bases and J by 7 bases; unmatched bases: 15. The CDR3: CASVGSGRGLNSPLHF. CDR3 bases: TGTGCCAGCGTCGGATCAGGCAGGGGGTTGAATTCACCCCTCCACTTT. The complete variable domain, with remaining parts taken from reference TRBV19 and TRBJ1-6, reads DGGITQSPKYLFRKEGQNVTLSCEQNLNHDAMYWYRQDPGQGLRLIYYSQIVNDFQKGDIAEGYSVSREKKESFPLTVTSAQKNPTAFYLCASVGSGRGLNSPLHFGNGTRLTVT.